The sequence of this TCR beta chain was determined in a study of T-cell memory formation after mild COVID-19. In TCRdb, the 5' RACE reads were re-called with MiXCR into one record per CDR3 protein. The data show about 110,000 distinct CDR3 sequences, roughly a sixth seen once. There are 17 residues in the CDR3. The J segment lost 7 bases and the V segment lost 1 base, leaving 13 bases of the junction unmatched. Per the germline V gene, CDR1 is MGHRA and CDR2 is YSYEKL. The receptor's source is a man aged 18 to 30 who had mild COVID-19 (a few samples of this study predate the infection). Cell type and time point are not known. The rearrangement links TRBV4-1 to TRBJ2-5, with TRBD1 matching 9 bases. Sequencing was done on a sample of PBMCs or a T cell subset sorted from them (not recorded which). CDR3 sequence: CASSQAGTGPSGWTQYF. CDR3 DNA: TGCGCCAGCAGCCAAGCGGGGACAGGGCCCTCAGGGTGGACCCAGTACTTC.